This T cell receptor (beta chain) was captured in a study of T cells in Graves' hyperthyroidism and ophthalmopathy. Overall study context: Peripheral blood specimens were obtained at initial diagnosis, prior to any treatment.

This clonotype was observed a handful of times. A much larger clone differs from this one at a single base, so this may be a read error. Absence of ophthalmopathy progression within 18 months defined stable Graves' hyperthyroidism. Hyperthyroidism was newly diagnosed in patients aged 18 to 65 (duration under 2 months). Per the germline V gene, CDR1 is SGHAT and CDR2 is FQNNGV. The CDR3 runs 18 residues. V shed 2 bases and J 0 bases; nucleotides not matched to a gene: 10. What was amplified from RNA transcripts were TCR beta CDR3 regions. Carried out on the TCR CDR3, a first-round RT-PCR used the HTBI primer set. TCRdb reprocessed the multiplex PCR reads with MiXCR, giving one entry per CDR3 protein. The sample has more than 650,000 distinct CDR3 sequences, 11% to 15% seen once; the top ten hold approximately 10%.

The V gene is TRBV11-2, the J gene TRBJ2-1, with 7 bases that match TRBD2. Sequencing input: blood. The clonotype originates from a woman under 30 with Graves' hyperthyroidism. CDR3: CASSLSSGFYSSYNEQFF. The CDR3 nucleotides are TGTGCCAGCAGCTTAAGTAGCGGGTTTTATAGCTCCTACAATGAGCAGTTCTTC.